The T cell receptor beta chain under discussion was sequenced for a study of regulatory T cells in long-lasting Graves disease. Study-level points and caveats: There were preferences for TRBV28, TRBJ1-2 and TRBJ2-5 in persistent disease. Analyses excluded thyroid tissue, covering peripheral blood alone.

This clonotype has a handful of counts. The antigen is unknown. V shed 6 bases and J shed 0 bases, with 14 bases lying between them. Germline CDR1 MNHEY, CDR2 SVGEGT. CDR3 length equals 15 residues. Libraries of TCR beta came from iRepertoire HTBI primers plus Arm-PCR of CDR3 regions. TCRdb called the multiplex PCR reads again in MiXCR, with one record for every CDR3 protein. In the table there are about 400,000 distinct CDR3 sequences, around 21% of which are singletons. Sample time point: persistent/refractory GD, antithyroid drugs over 5 years with positive TRAb. PBMC-derived RNA was used for the TCR library. Graves' disease diagnosis relied on American Thyroid Association guidelines.

The origin of this receptor is a female donor with Graves disease. The J gene is TRBJ1-1, the V gene TRBV6-2 or TRBV6-3, with no clear D. The sample here was peripheral blood mononuclear cells (PBMCs), taken when the disease was refractory, from a patient treated with antithyroid drugs. The CDR3 protein is CASSPSIYMNTEAFF. The CDR3, as DNA: TGTGCCAGCAGCCCTTCCATATACATGAACACTGAAGCTTTCTTT.